This TCR beta chain was captured in a study of STAT5B mutations in CD4+ large granular lymphocyte leukemia (dated 2022 in TCRdb). With regard to the full study: Among the healthy controls, the CDR3 'QG' motif was associated with a particular HLA allele. The purity of purified fractions was confirmed by flow cytometry on FACSCanto II or FACSVerse to exceed 95% among lymphocytes. The study compared the TCRbeta repertoires of patients with CD4+ T-cell large granular lymphocyte leukemia against those of healthy blood donors. Broad study findings and their caveats: The data were not HLA-matched, and the relatively small sample size could explain the higher clonality seen in CD4+ compared with CD8+ T-LGLL. Each patient's main leukemic clonotypes were private, but less than 30% of these clonotypes showed up at low frequency in the non-leukemic repertoires of other patients. Greater clonality appeared to be present in CD4-sorted patient repertoires than in healthy CD4+ repertoires, and the difference was retained after the putative leukemic clones were removed. Enrichment of TRBV06-family usage was observed among the top patient clones (8/27) relative to healthy controls (2/35).

Healthy controls were roughly 36 blood donors whose buffy coats came from the Finnish Red Cross blood service. All TCR-sequenced material derived from peripheral blood: patient blood samples and healthy donor buffy coats. Ficoll-Hypaque gradient centrifugation was used to isolate peripheral blood mononuclear cells. CD4+ cells were purified magnetically from the buffy coats of healthy controls. The Gentra Puregene Cell and Tissue kit was used to extract genomic DNA, and a Qubit 2.0 fluorometer was used to measure the amount of genomic DNA. In the case of this clone: Its antigen is currently not known. Base qualities were left out, and no much larger clone turns up one base away.

V and J are truncated by 1 base and 7 bases respectively, leaving an intervening sequence of 8 bases. Reading from cysteine to phenylalanine, the CDR3 counts 13 amino acids. Only the CDR3 DNA is retained, 39 bases long and in frame from the first base. The germline V gene encodes CDR1 SGHTA and CDR2 FQGNSA. The immunoSEQ assay at survey resolution was applied to genomic DNA for sequencing of TCRbeta rearrangements. As for how the authors treated the data: A lowest detectable productive clonotype frequency of 2.59 x 10-5 was observed in the TCR sequencing data. Analyses included only productive TCRbeta rearrangements, meaning complete and in-frame sequences. The clonality of each sample was calculated as Simpson clonality in the immunoSEQ Analyzer version 3.0. Based on frequency, clones were grouped as very rare, small, medium, large (1-20%) or hyperexpanded (>20%). Generation probabilities were estimated with OLGA 1.2.3, V-gene circos plots were generated with VDJtools, specificities were searched for in VDJdb, and CDR3 motifs were identified with GLIPH. TCRdb provides this immuneACCESS table in a form limited to in-frame rearrangements. Some clones are lacking; in checked studies, under half of them reflect an unresolved V gene, and why the rest are absent is not known. D and trimming come from the DNA, and the V and J calls and clone size come from that table. The table for this sample lists approximately 30,000 clones; approximately 73% of them were counted only once. The ten largest make up roughly 2% of the sample.

This TCR was recovered from a human donor in good health. The sample taken for sequencing was CD4+ T cells from blood buffy coats. This chain is built from TRBV7-2 and TRBJ1-3; no D segment can be confidently identified. The CDR3 region has the sequence CASSLDLVNTIYF. The sequence in DNA is TGTGCCAGCAGCTTAGACTTAGTTAACACCATATATTTT.